The following is a T cell receptor (beta chain) sequence with its context. Its cognate antigen is unknown. Sequencing of DNA taken from cultured CD4+ T cells relied on the Oncomine TCR Beta short-read assay. TCRdb reprocessed the PCR reads via MiXCR and lists one record per CDR3 protein. The repertoire holds 12,000 or so distinct CDR3 sequences, more than 60% seen once, with about 9.3% in the top ten. The data are from a study of vaccination and CD4 T cells after COVID-19. The CDR3 sequence is 15 residues long. V dropped 5 bases and J dropped 7; count of bases not matched to a gene: 13. CDR1 and CDR2 (germline): SGHDT, YYEEEE. Study findings and constraints: Reactive clone data from convalescent patients indicated a median of roughly 86% appearing only post-vaccination.

Sample treatment: roughly 11-day PBMC culture with coronavirus spike peptide pools or control peptides (ViraFEST assay). The chain joins TRBV5-6 to TRBJ1-2; TRBD1 matches 8 bases. The TCR sequence derives from a human donor who had recovered from COVID-19. Sequenced sample: CD4+ T cells from blood, cultured in vitro. The CDR3 coding sequence is TGTGCCAGCAGAGGCAGGGGGCAGGGAGTCGCTGGCTACACCTTC. Its translation is CASRGRGQGVAGYTF.